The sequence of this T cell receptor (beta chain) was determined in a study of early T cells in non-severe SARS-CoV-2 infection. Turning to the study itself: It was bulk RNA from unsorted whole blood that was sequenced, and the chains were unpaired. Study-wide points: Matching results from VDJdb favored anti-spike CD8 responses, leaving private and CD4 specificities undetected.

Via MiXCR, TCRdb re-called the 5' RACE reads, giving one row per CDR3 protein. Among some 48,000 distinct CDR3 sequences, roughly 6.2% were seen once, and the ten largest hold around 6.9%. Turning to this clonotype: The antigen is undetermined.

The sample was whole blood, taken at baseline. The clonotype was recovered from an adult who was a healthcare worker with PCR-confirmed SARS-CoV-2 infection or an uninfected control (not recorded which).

For the CDR3, the DNA is TGTGCCAGCACCCGGTGGGGTTTTAATGAAAAACTGTTTTTT. It codes for CASTRWGFNEKLFF. V and J are TRBV28 and TRBJ1-4; no firm D call. V was clipped by 7 bases and J by 4 bases, with 13 bases between them. From germline, CDR1 is MDHEN and CDR2 SYDVKM. The CDR3 consists of 14 residues.